Listed below are T cell receptor beta chains from one sample, sequenced in a study of cytomegalovirus exposure and HLA in healthy donors. Profiled with immunoSEQ multiplex PCR; TCRdb holds only in-frame clones, not every one. The sample lists about 95,000 clones, 75% to 90% occurring once. The sequencing input was PBMCs. These receptors were obtained from a man aged 18-30 years in good health and CMV-seropositive. Both conserved end residues are part of each CDR3. The D gene is left open where the match is weak. Clone sizes are given selectively: once, few, many, or a class where the clone is expanded.

d_gene	j_gene	v_gene	abundance	CDR3nt	CDR3aa
-	TRBJ1-1	TRBV28	-	TGTGCCAGCAGCCAGGAGAACACTGAAGCTTTCTTT	CASSQENTEAFF
-	TRBJ1-5	TRBV19	-	TGTGCCAGTAGTATAGTATCGGGTCAGCCCCAGCATTTT	CASSIVSGQPQHF
-	TRBJ2-1	TRBV6-4	-	TGTGCCAGCGCGGTGCGCGGGGCGGACAATGAGCAGTTCTTC	CASAVRGADNEQFF
TRBD2	TRBJ2-1	TRBV13	-	TGTGCCAGCAGCGCAGGGACTAGCGGGACTTATGAGCAGTTCTTC	CASSAGTSGTYEQFF
-	TRBJ1-1	TRBV7-7	-	TGTGCCAGCAGCCTAGACAGGAACACTGAAGCTTTCTTT	CASSLDRNTEAFF
TRBD1	TRBJ1-1	TRBV29-1	-	TGCAGCGGAGGACAGGGGGAAGCTTTCTTT	CSGGQGEAFF
-	TRBJ2-5	TRBV14	-	TGTGCCAGCAGCTGGGGACTGTCGGTTGGGGAGGCCCAGTACTTC	CASSWGLSVGEAQYF
TRBD1	TRBJ1-2	TRBV5-5	few	TGTGCCAGCAGCTTCGACAGGGATGGCTACACCTTC	CASSFDRDGYTF
TRBD2	TRBJ2-5	TRBV6-1	once	TGTGCCAGCAGTGAAAAAGTTGTAGGACTAGCGGATCAAGAGACCCAGTACTTC	CASSEKVVGLADQETQYF
-	TRBJ1-4	TRBV18	once	TGTGCCAGCTCAAAAACAGGGAGTGGTGAAAAACTGTTTTTT	CASSKTGSGEKLFF
TRBD1	TRBJ1-1	TRBV29-1	-	TGCAGCGTTGAAGCTCGACAGGGTGGTGAGACTGAAGCTTTCTTT	CSVEARQGGETEAFF
TRBD1	TRBJ1-5	TRBV6-5	few	TGTGCCAGCAGTTACTCGACAGGGTTCGATCAGCCCCAGCATTTT	CASSYSTGFDQPQHF
TRBD1	TRBJ1-2	TRBV6-5	-	TGTGCCAGCAGTTACTCGAGCAGGGGGCTATTCTATGGCTACACCTTC	CASSYSSRGLFYGYTF
TRBD1	TRBJ2-7	TRBV7-9	many	TGTGCCAGCAGCCACCGGGACAGGAACTACGAGCAGTACTTC	CASSHRDRNYEQYF
-	TRBJ2-3	TRBV6-6	once	TGTGCCAGCAGTAACCGGGGCACAGATACGCAGTATTTT	CASSNRGTDTQYF
-	TRBJ1-1	TRBV12-5	-	TGTGCTAGTGGTTTGGTAGCGGGTTCTTACAACACTGAAGCTTTCTTT	CASGLVAGSYNTEAFF
TRBD2	TRBJ2-7	TRBV6-1	-	TGTGCCAGCAGTAAGGAAGCGGGAGAGTTTTTCGAGCAGTACTTC	CASSKEAGEFFEQYF